This entry is about one TCR beta chain. CDR3 size: 16 residues. Trimming at V came to 1 base and at J to 4 bases, leaving 10 bases not matched to a gene. CDR1 is MGHRA, CDR2 YSYEKL, per germline. This sample is part of a study of blood T cell repertoires in COVID-19. Study in general: Some COVID-19 samples were acute and others convalescent; all came from the United States, Italy and Spain. In each case, the material was cDNA or gDNA derived from T cells, B-cell-depleted T cells, or PBMCs.

In the original workflow: How many nucleated cells were present was estimated from reference gene primer amplification. Sequencing used immunoSEQ multiplex PCR; TCRdb keeps in-frame clones, though not all of them. The DNA gave D and trimming, while V, J and clone size come from that table. Here the sample spans some 150,000 clones, 80% to 90% being singletons. This clonotype was sampled from a woman between 45 and 65 years old in a cohort sampled during active or convalescent COVID-19. Sequences were obtained from peripheral blood. The chain recombines TRBV4-1 with TRBJ2-7; 7 nucleotides line up with TRBD2. Here the CDR3 reads CASSQAPGRGGYEQYF. The CDR3 region has the DNA TGCGCCAGCAGCCAAGCCCCAGGACGGGGAGGGTACGAGCAGTACTTC.